These 29 T cell receptor beta chains originate from one sample sequenced in a study of blood T cell repertoires in COVID-19. TCRdb's copy holds only in-frame clones and misses some; the assay was immunoSEQ multiplex PCR. The sample records 300,000 to 400,000 clones, more than 75% being singletons. Sample: peripheral blood. The receptors come from a woman between 45 and 65 years old with active or convalescent COVID-19.

This clone was seen more than once but under ten times. This CDR3 reads CSASRRGLQGEKLFF. The CDR3 DNA is TGCAGTGCTAGTAGGAGGGGGCTGCAGGGTGAAAAACTGTTTTTT. The chain has TRBV20-1 and TRBJ1-4; TRBD1 agrees at 7 bases. In germline, CDR1 is DFQATT, CDR2 SNEGSKA (reference sequence). The CDR3 consists of 15 residues. Unmatched junction bases numbered 11, after V lost 3 bases and J lost 7 bases.

The gene calls are TRBV5-1 and TRBJ2-2; tentative D call: TRBD2 (5 bases). The germline V gene encodes CDR1 SGHRS and CDR2 YFSETQ. Trimming stripped 3 bases from V and 1 base from J, with 13 bases between. The CDR3 runs 16 residues. The CDR3 sequence: CASSSGNRWNTGELFF. The CDR3 DNA is TGCGCCAGCAGCTCGGGGAATAGGTGGAACACCGGGGAGCTGTTTTTT.

The J gene is TRBJ2-1, the V gene TRBV30, with TRBD2 matching 7 bases. The CDR3 loop spans 14 amino acids. Germline V gene data show CDR1 as GTSNPN and CDR2 as SVGIG (reference sequence). V shed 5 bases and J 3 bases; nucleotides not matched to a gene: 7. CDR3 nucleotides: TGTGCCTGGTCGACTAGCAGCCACTACAATGAGCAGTTCTTC. It codes for CAWSTSSHYNEQFF.

Here the CDR3 reads CASSPTTSRNTGELFF. CDR3 coding DNA: TGTGCCAGCTCACCAACGACTAGCCGGAACACCGGGGAGCTGTTTTTT. This chain joins TRBV18 and TRBJ2-2; 7 nucleotides line up with TRBD2. After removal of 2 bases from V and 1 base from J, the junction contained 4 bases not matched to a gene. Germline-derived CDR1 and CDR2 are KGHSH and LQKENI. The CDR3 has 16 residues. The full variable domain, rest sourced from reference TRBV18 and TRBJ2-2, is NAGVMQNPRHLVRRRGQEARLRCSPMKGHSHVYWYRQLPEEGLKFMVYLQKENIIDESGMPKERFSAEFPKEGPSILRIQQVVRGDSAAYFCASSPTTSRNTGELFFGEGSRLTVL.

The genes are TRBV4-1 and TRBJ2-7; TRBD1 is a possible D gene (5 bases). Trimming stripped 4 bases from V and 2 bases from J, with 12 bases between. Germline V lookup: CDR1 MGHRA, CDR2 YSYEKL. CDR3 length: 14 amino acids. The CDR3 reads CASSRLPGPYEQYF. CDR3 in DNA: TGCGCCAGCAGCCGTCTGCCAGGGCCCTACGAGCAGTACTTC.

V is TRBV6-5 and J is TRBJ1-2; TRBD1 might be the D (6 bases). In germline, CDR1 is MNHEY, CDR2 SVGAGI. V lost 6 bases to trimming and J lost 3 bases, with 14 bases between them. The CDR3 is 14 residues long. CDR3 amino acids: CASRTAGAYYGYTF. The DNA for the CDR3 is TGTGCCAGCAGAACAGCGGGGGCCTACTATGGCTACACCTTC.

V usage is TRBV7-2 and J usage is TRBJ1-2; 8 bases align to TRBD1. The V segment lost 3 bases and the J segment 7 bases; nucleotides outside the gene matches: 10. CDR3 length: 15 amino acids. Germline assignment: CDR1 SGHTA and CDR2 FQGNSA. DNA for the CDR3: TGTGCCAGCAGCTTGGGGGACAGGAAGTTGAGTGGCTACACCTTC. Its translation: CASSLGDRKLSGYTF. Looking up the rest from reference TRBV7-2 and TRBJ1-2 gives the full variable domain: GAGVSQSPSNKVTEKGKDVELRCDPISGHTALYWYRQSLGQGLEFLIYFQGNSAPDKSGLPSDRFSAERTGGSVSTLTIQRTQQEDSAVYLCASSLGDRKLSGYTFGSGTRLTVV.

The chain joins TRBV14 to TRBJ2-3; 7 bases align to TRBD1. Germline CDR1 is SGHDN and CDR2 is FVKESK. V shed 3 bases and J 2 bases; nucleotides not matched to a gene: 2. The CDR3 is 14 amino acids. The CDR3 loop reads CASSHRGITDTQYF. The CDR3, as DNA: TGTGCCAGCAGCCACAGGGGGATCACAGATACGCAGTATTTT.

V usage is TRBV30 and J usage is TRBJ1-2, with 9 bases that match TRBD1. V lost 2 bases and J lost 5; bases outside the gene matches: 6. Germline V gene sequence: CDR1 GTSNPN, CDR2 SVGIG (reference sequence). The CDR3 is made up of 14 amino acids. CDR3 sequence reads: CAWSRTGDRYGYTF. Here the CDR3 DNA reads TGTGCCTGGAGTCGGACAGGGGATCGGTATGGCTACACCTTC. Based on the CDR3 plus reference TRBV30 and TRBJ1-2, the full variable domain is SQTIHQWPATLVQPVGSPLSLECTVEGTSNPNLYWYRQAAGRGLQLLFYSVGIGQISSEVPQNLSASRPQDRQFILSSKKLLLSDSGFYLCAWSRTGDRYGYTFGSGTRLTVV.

J is TRBJ2-5 and V is TRBV6-9; no clear D. Trimming stripped 11 bases from V and 5 bases from J, with 15 bases between. The CDR3 runs 12 residues. In germline, CDR1 is MNHGY, CDR2 SVAAGI. The CDR3 DNA reads as TGTGCCCGAAAAGAGGTTTGGGAGACCCAGTACTTC. Translating gives CARKEVWETQYF.

The rearrangement links TRBV4-3 to TRBJ2-2; TRBD2 aligns across 9 bases. Trimming took 1 base from V and 8 from J; bases not matched to a gene: 8. CDR1 is LGHNA and CDR2 is YSLEER in the germline V gene. The CDR3 extends over 16 amino acids. CDR3 DNA sequence: TGCGCCAGCAGCCAAGCCGGGACTAGCACCTGGGGGGAGCTGTTTTTT. Translation gives CASSQAGTSTWGELFF.

The V and J genes are TRBV19 and TRBJ1-1, with D hard to call. Trimming shortened V by 7 bases and J by 0 bases, and 18 bases separated the two germline ends. CDR1 and CDR2 (germline): LNHDA, SQIVND (reference sequence). The CDR3 has 16 amino acids. The chain's CDR3 is CASIGRRGPVNTEAFF. The CDR3 nucleotides read TGTGCCAGTATTGGGCGAAGAGGGCCCGTGAACACTGAAGCTTTCTTT.

CDR3 amino acids: CASSPTSGGLRPPTEQYF. The CDR3 region has the DNA TGTGCCAGCAGCCCGACTAGCGGGGGGCTCCGCCCGCCGACCGAGCAGTACTTC. This sequence joins TRBV7-2 and TRBJ2-7, with 13 positions matching TRBD2. The CDR3 is 18 amino acids. Losses at the gene ends were 5 bases for V and 6 bases for J; bases not matched to a gene: 16. Germline V gives CDR1 SGHTA, CDR2 FQGNSA.

V is TRBV29-1 and J is TRBJ2-1; 11 bases agree with TRBD2. The CDR3 is 18 amino acids. The trim removed 1 base at V and 7 bases at J, leaving 15 bases unmatched. Germline values: CDR1 SQVTM, CDR2 ANQGSEA. For the CDR3, the DNA is TGCAGCGTTGAAGCCATACCCCATCTAGCGGGAGGTAGTAATGAGCAGTTCTTC. This codes for CSVEAIPHLAGGSNEQFF.

V is TRBV5-4 and J is TRBJ1-1; D may be TRBD1 (5 bases). This CDR3 has 17 residues. Germline CDR1 and CDR2: SGHNT and YYREEE (reference sequence). Trimming took off 4 bases at V and 1 base at J, with 20 bases between the two ends. The CDR3 is CASSPSRQDITNTEAFF. As DNA, the CDR3 is TGTGCCAGCAGCCCTTCGAGGCAGGACATCACGAACACTGAAGCTTTCTTT.

The chain employs TRBV7-2 and TRBJ2-7, with D perhaps TRBD2 (6 bases). Trimming left V 1 base short and J 3 bases short, with 7 bases between. The germline V gene encodes CDR1 SGHTA and CDR2 FQGNSA. This CDR3 comprises 13 residues. Written as DNA, the CDR3 is TGTGCCAGCAGCTTAGGGGGGGACTACGAGCAGTACTTC. Translating gives CASSLGGDYEQYF. Drawing the rest from reference TRBV7-2 and TRBJ2-7, the complete variable domain is GAGVSQSPSNKVTEKGKDVELRCDPISGHTALYWYRQSLGQGLEFLIYFQGNSAPDKSGLPSDRFSAERTGGSVSTLTIQRTQQEDSAVYLCASSLGGDYEQYFGPGTRLTVT.

This clone is a singleton in its sample. This chain joins TRBV6-2 or TRBV6-3 and TRBJ1-5, with TRBD1 identical over 12 bases. This CDR3 spans 21 amino acids. Trimming cost V 2 bases and J 5 bases; bases outside gene matches: 19. CDR1 is MNHEY, CDR2 SVGEGT, per germline. The CDR3 loop reads CASSYPPLGVRDRGPDQPQHF. The DNA for the CDR3 is TGTGCCAGCAGTTACCCTCCCTTGGGTGTCCGGGACAGGGGGCCGGATCAGCCCCAGCATTTT.

CDR3 residues: CASSPARFTSGSTDTQYF. The CDR3 DNA is TGTGCCAGCAGCCCCGCCCGGTTTACTAGCGGTAGCACAGATACGCAGTATTTT. The J gene is TRBJ2-3, the V gene TRBV9; 8 bases align to TRBD2. The CDR3 covers 18 residues. V lost 4 bases, J lost 0 bases, and 13 bases stayed unmatched. Germline V lookup: CDR1 SGDLS, CDR2 YYNGEE.

The rearrangement joins TRBV9 to TRBJ2-1; tentative D call: TRBD1 (7 bases). Germline CDR1 reads SGDLS; CDR2 reads YYNGEE. The length of the CDR3 is 14 residues. The germline V and J ends were trimmed by 4 bases and 7 bases, with 15 bases remaining between them. The CDR3 sequence is CASSTTTGRNEQFF. The CDR3 DNA is TGTGCCAGCAGCACGACGACAGGGAGGAATGAGCAGTTCTTC.

This rearrangement joins TRBV5-1 to TRBJ2-3, with TRBD1 as a possible D gene (6 bases). CDR3 length: 14 amino acids. Germline lookup yields CDR1 SGHRS and CDR2 YFSETQ. Trimming stripped 0 bases from V and 7 bases from J, with 12 bases between. The CDR3 here is CASSLEGVGNTQYF. Here the CDR3 DNA reads TGCGCCAGCAGCTTGGAGGGGGTGGGAAATACGCAGTATTTT.

The chain recombines TRBV29-1 with TRBJ2-6, with a possible D match to TRBD1 (6 bases). Germline-derived CDR1 and CDR2 are SQVTM and ANQGSEA. Trimming removed 4 bases at V and 4 bases at J, with 17 bases between. The CDR3 has 16 amino acids. CDR3 region: CSVGEYRARGANVLTF. The DNA of the CDR3 is TGCAGCGTTGGAGAATACAGGGCCCGGGGGGCCAACGTCCTGACTTTC.

V usage is TRBV6-5 and J usage is TRBJ2-1, with D perhaps matching TRBD2 (5 bases). The CDR3 has 16 residues. Germline CDR1 is MNHEY and CDR2 is SVGAGI. V shed 0 bases and J shed 2 bases, with 11 bases lying between them. The CDR3, as DNA: TGTGCCAGCAGTTACTCGGGAGCGAGCGCCTACAATGAGCAGTTCTTC. This encodes CASSYSGASAYNEQFF.

The chain recombines TRBV2 with TRBJ1-3; D might be TRBD1 (6 bases). V was cut by 7 bases and J by 2 bases, with 18 bases left in between. The germline CDR1 and CDR2 sequences are SNHLY and FYNNEI. The CDR3 is made up of 16 amino acids. The CDR3 loop reads CASIPGHSTAGNTIYF. In DNA form, the CDR3 reads TGTGCCAGCATTCCGGGACACTCGACGGCTGGAAACACCATATATTTT.

The V and J genes are TRBV6-5 and TRBJ1-1, with 8 bases that match TRBD1. Germline-derived CDR1 and CDR2 are MNHEY and SVGAGI. Losses at the gene ends were 6 bases for V and 1 base for J; bases not matched to a gene: 7. The CDR3 length is 15 residues. In DNA form, the CDR3 reads TGTGCCAGCAGGGGACATGGACAGGGGAACACTGAAGCTTTCTTT. Residues: CASRGHGQGNTEAFF.

The J gene is TRBJ2-1, the V gene TRBV4-2, with 13 bases lining up with TRBD2. CDR1 LGHNA and CDR2 YNFKEQ come from the germline V gene. The V segment lost 1 base and the J segment 9 bases; nucleotides outside the gene matches: 6. The length of the CDR3 is 16 residues. In nucleotides, the CDR3 is TGTGCCAGCAGCCAAGGAACTAGCGGGAGGGGAACTGAGCAGTTCTTC. Protein product: CASSQGTSGRGTEQFF.

This clone was counted a single time. The J gene is TRBJ2-3, the V gene TRBV3-1 (or the pseudogene TRBV3-2), with 8 positions matching TRBD1. This CDR3 has 18 amino acids. Trimming removed 4 bases from V and 4 bases from J; junction bases left unmatched: 16. Germline V CDR1 and CDR2: LGHDT, YNNKEL (reference sequence). The CDR3 sequence is CASSPGTGPRVVPDTQYF. CDR3 nucleotides: TGTGCCAGCAGCCCCGGGACAGGCCCTCGTGTCGTTCCAGATACGCAGTATTTT.

The CDR3 DNA reads as TGTGCCAGCAGAAGTCAGGGGGAGAACACTGAAGCTTTCTTT. Residues: CASRSQGENTEAFF. This rearrangement joins TRBV2 to TRBJ1-1, with 7 nucleotides matching TRBD1. Germline trimming cut 6 bases from V and 1 base from J; bases unmatched to any gene: 5. Germline loops: CDR1 SNHLY, CDR2 FYNNEI. This CDR3 comprises 14 residues.

The rearrangement links TRBV7-8 to TRBJ2-4, with TRBD1 identical over 8 bases. The J segment lost 4 bases and the V segment lost 1 base, leaving 6 bases of the junction unmatched. There are 16 residues in the CDR3. CDR1 and CDR2 (germline): SGHVS, FQNEAQ. CDR3 residues: CASSLVRTGNKNIQYF. Here the CDR3 DNA reads TGTGCCAGCAGCTTAGTTCGGACAGGGAATAAAAACATTCAGTACTTC.

The V gene is TRBV11-1, the J gene TRBJ1-6; D gene unclear. V lost 5 bases and J 13 bases, leaving 15 bases between the germline ends. The germline CDR1 and CDR2 sequences are SGHAT and FQDESV (reference sequence). The CDR3 consists of 13 residues. This chain's CDR3 is CASSAGGEAPLHF. For the CDR3, the DNA is TGTGCCAGCAGCGCGGGCGGGGAAGCTCCCCTCCACTTT.